Presented here are 27 T cell receptor beta chains from one specimen sequenced in a study of cytomegalovirus exposure and HLA in healthy donors. The PCR used 60 Vbeta and 13 Jbeta primers. Method: immunoSEQ multiplex PCR; TCRdb's copy keeps in-frame clones and lacks some. The sample shows about 110,000 clones, around 83% of them seen only once. The sequenced material came from PBMCs. The source is a woman aged 60-75 years in good health and CMV-seropositive.

The chain recombines TRBV11-2 with TRBJ1-2, with D perhaps matching TRBD1 (5 bases). The CDR3 sequence is 15 residues long. Germline V CDR1 and CDR2: SGHAT, FQNNGV. Trimming took 1 base from V and 5 from J, leaving 14 bases between them. The CDR3 loop is CASSLVDSPQYGYTF. The CDR3, as DNA: TGTGCCAGCAGCTTAGTTGACAGCCCACAGTATGGCTACACCTTC.

The chain links TRBV7-9 to TRBJ1-2; perhaps TRBD1 as D (5 bases). The CDR3 covers 16 residues. The germline V gene encodes CDR1 SEHNR and CDR2 FQNEAQ (reference sequence). Trimming pared 5 bases from V and 2 bases from J, leaving 18 bases between. The chain's CDR3 is CASSPGGMGWNYGYTF. In DNA form, the CDR3 reads TGTGCCAGCAGCCCCGGGGGTATGGGTTGGAACTATGGCTACACCTTC.

This chain links TRBV18 with TRBJ1-1; D perhaps matches TRBD1 (5 bases). Germline-derived CDR1 and CDR2 are KGHSH and LQKENI. The CDR3 has 15 residues. V gave up 3 bases and J gave up 4 bases, with 15 bases separating them. The CDR3 DNA is TGTGCCAGCTCACCCTCGACTCGACAGTTCACTGAAGCTTTCTTT. This gives the protein CASSPSTRQFTEAFF.

The rearrangement joins TRBV18 to TRBJ2-1; 8 bases fit TRBD2. CDR3 length equals 16 residues. Germline V gene data show CDR1 as KGHSH and CDR2 as LQKENI. Trimming removed 2 bases from V and 4 bases from J; junction bases left unmatched: 7. CDR3 nucleotides: TGTGCCAGCTCACCAGGCGGGGGACTAGTTTACAATGAGCAGTTCTTC. The encoded protein is CASSPGGGLVYNEQFF.

The chain combines TRBV4-1 with TRBJ2-1; TRBD2 agrees at 12 bases. Germline-derived CDR1 and CDR2 are MGHRA and YSYEKL. J lost 1 base, V lost 4 bases, and 11 bases had no gene match. The CDR3 sequence is 19 residues long. Written as DNA, the CDR3 is TGCGCCAGCAGCCCTCACGGACTAGCGGGATCGCGGTCCTACAATGAGCAGTTCTTC. The encoded protein is CASSPHGLAGSRSYNEQFF.

The chain combines TRBV5-1 with TRBJ2-3, with 7 bases fitting TRBD2. After removal of 0 bases from V and 2 bases from J, the junction contained 6 bases not matched to a gene. This CDR3 has 16 amino acids. The germline gives CDR1 SGHRS, CDR2 YFSETQ. CDR3 DNA: TGCGCCAGCAGCTTGGTGCTAGCGGCCGTCACAGATACGCAGTATTTT. Amino acids: CASSLVLAAVTDTQYF.

The V call is TRBV6-5, the J call TRBJ2-7, with 14 bases lining up with TRBD2. The CDR3 is made up of 15 amino acids. V shed 6 bases, J shed 5 bases, and the junction held 6 bases outside the gene matches. From germline, CDR1 is MNHEY and CDR2 SVGAGI. CDR3 sequence reads: CASRGGTSGSHEQYF. The CDR3 region has the DNA TGTGCCAGCAGGGGTGGGACTAGCGGGAGTCACGAGCAGTACTTC.

This clone was seen a few times. The chain links TRBV5-4 to TRBJ2-6; D ambiguous. Germline lookup yields CDR1 SGHNT and CDR2 YYREEE (reference sequence). Trimming left V 4 bases short and J 1 base short, with 12 bases between. The CDR3 totals 16 residues. The CDR3 is CASSEYLLSGANVLTF. The CDR3 DNA reads TGTGCCAGCAGCGAGTATCTCCTATCTGGGGCCAACGTCCTGACTTTC. The full variable domain, rest sourced from reference TRBV5-4 and TRBJ2-6, is ETGVTQSPTHLIKTRGQQVTLRCSSQSGHNTVSWYQQALGQGPQFIFQYYREEENGRGNFPPRFSGLQFPNYSSELNVNALELDDSALYLCASSEYLLSGANVLTFGAGSRLTVL.

The genes are TRBV2 and TRBJ2-1; D perhaps matches TRBD1 (8 bases). The germline V gene encodes CDR1 SNHLY and CDR2 FYNNEI. Deletions cut 4 bases from V and 6 bases from J, with 16 bases between. CDR3 length: 15 amino acids. The CDR3 spells CASSGGGTGFNEQFF. As DNA, the CDR3 is TGTGCCAGCAGTGGGGGAGGGACAGGTTTCAATGAGCAGTTCTTC.

The chain links TRBV28 to TRBJ1-5; D is possibly TRBD1 (5 bases). Trimming took off 1 base at V and 2 bases at J, with 15 bases between the two ends. Germline-derived CDR1 and CDR2 are MDHEN and SYDVKM. CDR3 length: 17 amino acids. CDR3 protein: CASSLLGGETGNQPQHF. The DNA for the CDR3 is TGTGCCAGCAGTTTATTGGGGGGGGAGACCGGCAATCAGCCCCAGCATTTT. The variable domain in full, completed from reference TRBV28 and TRBJ1-5, reads DVKVTQSSRYLVKRTGEKVFLECVQDMDHENMFWYRQDPGLGLRLIYFSYDVKMKEKGDIPEGYSVSREKKERFSLILESASTNQTSMYLCASSLLGGETGNQPQHFGDGTRLSIL.

This clone appeared a few times. The genes are TRBV27 and TRBJ2-2; D unresolved. Between the trimmed V and J ends, which lost 5 bases and 6 bases, there was a span of 16 bases. Per the germline V gene, CDR1 is MNHEY and CDR2 is SMNVEV (reference sequence). This CDR3 contains 15 residues. The CDR3 bases are TGTGCCAGCAGTGTCTTCAGCAGCGTGGCCGGGGAGCTGTTTTTT. It encodes CASSVFSSVAGELFF.

The CDR3: CASRKQGAGEQYF. CDR3 coding DNA: TGTGCCAGCAGAAAACAGGGGGCGGGCGAGCAGTACTTC. V is TRBV28 and J is TRBJ2-7, with 9 bases identical to TRBD1. V trimming: 6 bases; J trimming: 6 bases; junction bases outside the gene matches: 6. The CDR3 length is 13 residues. The germline V gene encodes CDR1 MDHEN and CDR2 SYDVKM.

The V gene is TRBV5-4, the J gene TRBJ2-5; D call uncertain. Looked up from germline, CDR1 is SGHNT and CDR2 is YYREEE (reference sequence). This CDR3 has 14 residues. Trimming cost V 0 bases and J 0 bases, with 6 bases left between them. CDR3 in amino acids: CASSLGRDQETQYF. CDR3 nucleotides: TGTGCCAGCAGCTTGGGTCGGGACCAAGAGACCCAGTACTTC. Using reference TRBV5-4 and TRBJ2-5 for the parts outside the CDR3, the full variable domain is ETGVTQSPTHLIKTRGQQVTLRCSSQSGHNTVSWYQQALGQGPQFIFQYYREEENGRGNFPPRFSGLQFPNYSSELNVNALELDDSALYLCASSLGRDQETQYFGPGTRLLVL.

The chain recombines TRBV7-6 with TRBJ2-1; D is perhaps TRBD1 (6 bases). This CDR3 contains 17 residues. The V end was cut by 1 base, the J end by 0 bases, with 13 bases between. CDR1 and CDR2 from the germline V gene are SGHVS and FNYEAQ. CDR3 residues: CASSLGQDGNSYNEQFF. Written as DNA, the CDR3 is TGTGCCAGCAGCTTAGGACAGGATGGTAACTCCTACAATGAGCAGTTCTTC.

This chain connects TRBV28 to TRBJ1-3, with unresolved D. V dropped 6 bases and J dropped 1 base, with 10 bases sitting between them. CDR3 length: 14 residues. CDR1 and CDR2 (germline): MDHEN, SYDVKM. CDR3 in DNA: TGTGCCAGCAGGATGGGAGGGTCTGGAAACACCATATATTTT. Protein product: CASRMGGSGNTIYF.

The V gene is TRBV7-2, the J gene TRBJ2-1; perhaps TRBD2 as D (5 bases). CDR3 length: 15 amino acids. Trimming pared 5 bases from V and 5 bases from J, leaving 16 bases between. CDR1 SGHTA and CDR2 FQGNSA come from the germline V gene. CDR3 sequence (DNA): TGTGCCAGCAGCACTAGATCCAATCCGGACAATGAGCAGTTCTTC. Protein sequence: CASSTRSNPDNEQFF. Looking up the rest from reference TRBV7-2 and TRBJ2-1 gives the full variable domain: GAGVSQSPSNKVTEKGKDVELRCDPISGHTALYWYRQSLGQGLEFLIYFQGNSAPDKSGLPSDRFSAERTGGSVSTLTIQRTQQEDSAVYLCASSTRSNPDNEQFFGPGTRLTVL.

In this sample, this clone turned up once. The gene calls are TRBV5-8 and TRBJ2-1, with D tentatively TRBD2 (6 bases). CDR1 and CDR2 from the germline V gene are SGHTS and YDEGEE. Trimming removed 0 bases from V and 3 bases from J, with 10 bases in between. The CDR3 runs 15 residues. CDR3 in amino acids: CASSLGLARYNEQFF. The CDR3, as DNA: TGTGCCAGCAGCTTGGGGCTAGCGCGCTACAATGAGCAGTTCTTC.

The J gene is TRBJ2-1, the V gene TRBV18, with 8 bases that match TRBD2. This CDR3 contains 18 residues. V shed 4 bases, J shed 4 bases, and the junction held 15 bases outside the gene matches. Germline CDR1 KGHSH, CDR2 LQKENI. CDR3 DNA: TGTGCCAGCTCACTATCTCGGGGGTTTAGCGGGACTTACAATGAGCAGTTCTTC. This codes for CASSLSRGFSGTYNEQFF.

This clone was seen only a few times. The CDR3: CASSPNRDSYEQYF. The DNA for the CDR3 is TGTGCCAGCTCGCCCAACAGGGACTCCTACGAGCAGTACTTC. This chain uses TRBV18 with TRBJ2-7; weak D call: TRBD1 (6 bases). V was trimmed by 6 bases and J by 0 bases, leaving 12 bases between them. Germline assignment: CDR1 KGHSH and CDR2 LQKENI. The CDR3 contains 14 residues.

The V gene is TRBV19, the J gene TRBJ2-1; TRBD2 agrees at 12 bases. Looked up from germline, CDR1 is LNHDA and CDR2 is SQIVND (reference sequence). Trimming took 7 bases from V and 6 from J; bases not matched to a gene: 10. The CDR3 loop spans 16 amino acids. The CDR3 region has the DNA TGTGCCAGTAAAAAAAGGACTAGCGGGAACCCCAATGAGCAGTTCTTC. The encoded protein is CASKKRTSGNPNEQFF.

The chain has TRBV9 and TRBJ2-6; D is uncertain. The CDR3 contains 16 residues. Between the trimmed V and J ends, which lost 0 bases and 0 bases, there was a span of 7 bases. Per germline, CDR1 SGDLS and CDR2 YYNGEE. The CDR3 protein is CASSVDARSGANVLTF. Here the CDR3 DNA reads TGTGCCAGCAGCGTAGACGCGCGCTCTGGGGCCAACGTCCTGACTTTC.

The rearrangement uses TRBV5-1 and TRBJ1-2; D is ambiguous. The germline CDR1 and CDR2 sequences are SGHRS and YFSETQ. The CDR3 has 12 residues. V lost 1 base to trimming and J lost 8 bases, with 9 bases between them. CDR3 nucleotides: TGCGCCAGCAGCTTGTTTGCGGAAGGCTACACCTTC. Its protein product is CASSLFAEGYTF.

The chain has TRBV4-2 and TRBJ1-5; maybe TRBD1 (5 bases). The CDR3 extends over 14 amino acids. Germline V lookup: CDR1 LGHNA, CDR2 YNFKEQ. Trimming pared 0 bases from V and 6 bases from J, leaving 9 bases between. As DNA, the CDR3 is TGTGCCAGCAGCCAAGATAAGGGGATTCAGCCCCAGCATTTT. It yields the protein CASSQDKGIQPQHF.

The J gene is TRBJ2-7, the V gene TRBV6-1, with a weak D call TRBD1 (5 bases). The length of the CDR3 is 14 residues. The germline CDR1 and CDR2 sequences are MNHNS and SASEGT. Trimming left V 5 bases short and J 0 bases short, with 11 bases between. DNA of the CDR3: TGTGCCAGCAGTCCTTTTACAGGCTCCTACGAGCAGTACTTC. Encoded protein: CASSPFTGSYEQYF.

The chain couples TRBV5-1 to TRBJ2-3; no clear D. Per the germline V gene, CDR1 is SGHRS and CDR2 is YFSETQ. V was clipped by 4 bases and J by 4 bases, with 10 bases between them. The CDR3 totals 13 residues. The CDR3 DNA follows: TGCGCCAGCAGCGGAGACCCCTCAGATACGCAGTATTTT. Its translation: CASSGDPSDTQYF.

This clone was seen a handful of times. V usage is TRBV14 and J usage is TRBJ1-4; a possible D gene is TRBD1 (6 bases). Trimming took off 4 bases at V and 8 bases at J, with 17 bases between the two ends. Per the germline V gene, CDR1 is SGHDN and CDR2 is FVKESK. This CDR3 comprises 15 residues. The CDR3 DNA reads as TGTGCCAGCAGCCGACCGGGGACACTTGGGGAAAAACTGTTTTTT. As protein: CASSRPGTLGEKLFF.

V gene TRBV4-2 combines with J gene TRBJ2-3, with 11 bases fitting TRBD1. Germline CDR1 LGHNA, CDR2 YNFKEQ. The trim removed 4 bases at V and 3 bases at J, leaving 3 bases unmatched. This CDR3 is built from 15 residues. CDR3 coding DNA: TGTGCCAGCAGCCGGACAGGGGGCTGGACAGATACGCAGTATTTT. Translated, it gives CASSRTGGWTDTQYF.